This T cell receptor (beta chain) was recorded in a study of OX40 agonist ivuxolimab in advanced cancers. Some clones are missing from TCRdb's copy, which holds only in-frame ones; the method was immunoSEQ multiplex PCR. The sample lists some 66,000 clones; about 87% were seen once. V gave up 6 bases and J gave up 8 bases; unmatched junction bases: 5. This CDR3 contains 13 residues. Germline values: CDR1 KGHSH, CDR2 LQKENI. The chain is built from TRBV18 and TRBJ2-1, with 9 bases matching TRBD1. This clonotype was sampled from an adult with an advanced solid tumor such as melanoma, head and neck, liver or kidney cancer. Sample: CD4+ or CD8+ T cells sorted from blood, taken in a trial of the OX40 agonist ivuxolimab. The CDR3 region has the DNA TGTGCCAGCTCCCGGGACAGGGAGGATGAGCAGTTCTTC. Protein product: CASSRDREDEQFF.